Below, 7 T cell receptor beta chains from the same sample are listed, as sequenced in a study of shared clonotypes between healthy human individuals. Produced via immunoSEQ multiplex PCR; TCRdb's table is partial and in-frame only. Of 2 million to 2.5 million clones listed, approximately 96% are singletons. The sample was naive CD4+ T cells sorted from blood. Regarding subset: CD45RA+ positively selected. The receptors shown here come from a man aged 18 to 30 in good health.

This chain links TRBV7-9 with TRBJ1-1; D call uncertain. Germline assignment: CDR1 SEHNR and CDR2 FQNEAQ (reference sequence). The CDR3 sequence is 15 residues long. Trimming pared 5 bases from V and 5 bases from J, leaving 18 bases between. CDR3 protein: CASSRQERAWTEAFF. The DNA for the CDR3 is TGTGCCAGCAGCCGCCAGGAGAGGGCATGGACTGAAGCTTTCTTT.

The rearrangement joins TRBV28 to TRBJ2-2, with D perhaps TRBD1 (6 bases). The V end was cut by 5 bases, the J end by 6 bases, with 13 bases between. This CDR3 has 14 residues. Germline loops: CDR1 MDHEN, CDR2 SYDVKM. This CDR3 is CASSRQGLAGELFF. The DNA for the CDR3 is TGTGCCAGCAGTAGGCAGGGGCTGGCCGGGGAGCTGTTTTTT.

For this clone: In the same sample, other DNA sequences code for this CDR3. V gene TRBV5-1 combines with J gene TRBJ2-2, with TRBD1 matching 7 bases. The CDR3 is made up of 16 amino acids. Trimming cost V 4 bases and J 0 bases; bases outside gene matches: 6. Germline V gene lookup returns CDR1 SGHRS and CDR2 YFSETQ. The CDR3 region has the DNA TGCGCCAGCAGCCTAACCGGGACAGCGAACACCGGGGAGCTGTTTTTT. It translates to CASSLTGTANTGELFF.

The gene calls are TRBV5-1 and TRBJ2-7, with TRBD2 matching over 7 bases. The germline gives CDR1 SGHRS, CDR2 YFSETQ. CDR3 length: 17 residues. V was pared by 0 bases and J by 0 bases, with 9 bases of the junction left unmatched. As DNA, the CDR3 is TGCGCCAGCAGCTTGGCGTTGGGCGGGGGAGGCTCCTACGAGCAGTACTTC. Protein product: CASSLALGGGGSYEQYF.

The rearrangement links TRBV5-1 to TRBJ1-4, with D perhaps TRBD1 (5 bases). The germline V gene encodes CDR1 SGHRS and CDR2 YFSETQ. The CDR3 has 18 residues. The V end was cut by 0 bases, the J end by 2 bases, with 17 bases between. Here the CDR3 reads CASSLGGAHLGTNEKLFF. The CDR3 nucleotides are TGCGCCAGCAGCTTGGGAGGGGCGCACCTGGGGACTAATGAAAAACTGTTTTTT.

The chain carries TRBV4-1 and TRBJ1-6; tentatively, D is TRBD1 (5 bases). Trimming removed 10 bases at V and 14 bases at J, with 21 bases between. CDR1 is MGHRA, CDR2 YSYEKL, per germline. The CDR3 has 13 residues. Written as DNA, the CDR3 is TGCGCCACCCGGGACGGTGAGCTCGGTACCCTCCACTTT. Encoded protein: CATRDGELGTLHF.

CDR3 loop: CASSLSFVSNQPQHF. Here the CDR3 DNA reads TGTGCCAGCAGTTTAAGTTTTGTGAGCAATCAGCCCCAGCATTTT. The rearrangement uses TRBV28 and TRBJ1-5; no definite D call. CDR1 is MDHEN and CDR2 is SYDVKM in the germline V gene. CDR3 size: 15 residues. Trimming took off 2 bases at V and 1 base at J, with 9 bases between the two ends. The full variable domain, with the rest looked up from reference TRBV28 and TRBJ1-5, is DVKVTQSSRYLVKRTGEKVFLECVQDMDHENMFWYRQDPGLGLRLIYFSYDVKMKEKGDIPEGYSVSREKKERFSLILESASTNQTSMYLCASSLSFVSNQPQHFGDGTRLSIL.